A single sample gave rise to the 12 T cell receptor beta chains below, sequenced in a study of blood T cell repertoires in COVID-19. TCRdb keeps only in-frame clones here, not all; method: immunoSEQ multiplex PCR. The table records some 250,000 clones, about 84% of them present only once. Sequenced: peripheral blood. The receptors come from a man aged 80 or over with acute or convalescent COVID-19.

The chain joins TRBV12-3 or TRBV12-4 to TRBJ2-7, with 9 bases aligning to TRBD2. J gave up 13 bases and V 2 bases, and 6 bases lay outside the gene matches. This CDR3 has 12 residues. The CDR3: CASSLNSGRPYF. CDR3 DNA: TGTGCCAGCAGTTTAAATAGCGGGAGACCCTACTTC.

This clone was observed a single time. The rearrangement uses TRBV27 and TRBJ2-6, with 9 bases lining up with TRBD1. The CDR3 length is 17 residues. V was pared by 4 bases and J by 2 bases, with 6 bases of the junction left unmatched. CDR1 and CDR2 (germline): MNHEY, SMNVEV (reference sequence). Written as DNA, the CDR3 is TGTGCCAGCAGTTCCGGGACAGGGCTGCCTGGGGCCAACGTCCTGACTTTC. Translated: CASSSGTGLPGANVLTF.

The chain combines TRBV5-1 with TRBJ1-2; D is unresolved. V shed 0 bases and J shed 3 bases, with 6 bases lying between them. From germline, CDR1 is SGHRS and CDR2 YFSETQ. The CDR3 consists of 13 residues. The CDR3 region is CASSLVSDYGYTF. The CDR3 bases are TGCGCCAGCAGCTTGGTGTCCGACTATGGCTACACCTTC.

CDR3 region: CASGVGLGQGQFF. CDR3 sequence (DNA): TGTGCTAGTGGAGTGGGACTAGGCCAGGGGCAGTTCTTC. This chain joins TRBV12-5 and TRBJ2-1, with TRBD2 identical over 8 bases. This CDR3 is 13 amino acids long. Trimming cost V 6 bases and J 12 bases; bases outside gene matches: 10. Germline CDR1 is LGHNT and CDR2 is FRNRAP. The variable domain in full, with the rest retrieved from reference TRBV12-5 and TRBJ2-1, is DARVTQTPRHKVTEMGQEVTMRCQPILGHNTVFWYRQTMMQGLELLAYFRNRAPLDDSGMPKDRFSAEMPDATLATLKIQPSEPRDSAVYFCASGVGLGQGQFFGPGTRLTVL.

This clone was observed a handful of times. J is TRBJ2-7 and V is TRBV7-9; 8 bases agree with TRBD1. Trimming cost V 3 bases and J 1 base; bases outside gene matches: 5. This CDR3 spans 15 amino acids. Germline CDR1 reads SEHNR; CDR2 reads FQNEAQ (reference sequence). The CDR3 DNA is TGTGCCAGCAGCTTTGGACAGGGATGGTCCTACGAGCAGTACTTC. Its translation: CASSFGQGWSYEQYF. The whole variable domain, filled in from reference TRBV7-9 and TRBJ2-7, reads DTGVSQNPRHKITKRGQNVTFRCDPISEHNRLYWYRQTLGQGPEFLTYFQNEAQLEKSRLLSDRFSAERPKGSFSTLEIQRTEQGDSAMYLCASSFGQGWSYEQYFGPGTRLTVT.

This chain connects TRBV28 to TRBJ1-4; perhaps TRBD1 as D (6 bases). Trimming cost V 7 bases and J 5 bases, with 14 bases left between them. Germline-derived CDR1 and CDR2 are MDHEN and SYDVKM. The CDR3 sequence is 14 residues long. CDR3 in DNA: TGTGCCAGCAAAATCCCCGGGACAAATGAAAAACTGTTTTTT. Translation gives CASKIPGTNEKLFF.

This chain connects TRBV5-1 to TRBJ2-1; 10 bases map to TRBD1. This CDR3 has 15 residues. Looked up from germline, CDR1 is SGHRS and CDR2 is YFSETQ. The junction had 5 bases not matched to a gene; V was cut back by 5 bases and J by 3 bases. CDR3 residues: CASSQGQGHYNEQFF. The CDR3 DNA is TGCGCCAGCAGTCAGGGACAGGGGCACTACAATGAGCAGTTCTTC.

This clone came up a few times. The CDR3 region has the DNA TGTGCCAGCGCCAAACAGGGGAATCAGCCCCAGCATTTT. Amino acids: CASAKQGNQPQHF. This chain uses TRBV6-5 with TRBJ1-5, with TRBD1 matching 7 bases. The germline gives CDR1 MNHEY, CDR2 SVGAGI. This CDR3 has 13 amino acids. After removal of 8 bases from V and 4 bases from J, the junction contained 5 bases not matched to a gene.

The chain uses TRBV3-1 (or the pseudogene TRBV3-2) and TRBJ1-5, with 7 bases identical to TRBD1. CDR1 and CDR2 (germline): LGHDT, YNNKEL (reference sequence). The CDR3 spans 14 residues. The V gene end was trimmed by 3 bases and the J gene end by 4 bases; junction bases not matched to a gene: 3. This CDR3 reads CASSQTGYNQPQHF. In DNA form, the CDR3 reads TGTGCCAGCAGCCAGACAGGGTATAATCAGCCCCAGCATTTT.

This chain joins TRBV11-2 and TRBJ2-5, with TRBD1 matching over 12 bases. From germline, CDR1 is SGHAT and CDR2 FQNNGV. The CDR3 loop spans 12 amino acids. CDR3 sequence: CAVGTGGGTQYF. CDR3 nucleotide sequence: TGTGCAGTCGGGACAGGGGGCGGGACCCAGTACTTC.

The J gene is TRBJ1-5, the V gene TRBV28; D remains unclear. Germline CDR1 reads MDHEN; CDR2 reads SYDVKM. CDR3 length equals 15 residues. V was clipped by 4 bases and J by 6 bases, with 16 bases between them. Written as DNA, the CDR3 is TGTGCCAGCAGTTCGCCCTCAGGCGGAGGTCAGCCCCAGCATTTT. Translation: CASSSPSGGGQPQHF.

This chain uses TRBV28 with TRBJ2-7, with D possibly being TRBD2 (6 bases). V shed 3 bases and J shed 3 bases, with 9 bases lying between them. Germline values: CDR1 MDHEN, CDR2 SYDVKM. This CDR3 contains 13 residues. In nucleotides, the CDR3 is TGTGCCAGCAGTTTGATCGGGAGCTACGAGCAGTACTTC. Protein sequence: CASSLIGSYEQYF.